This is a list of T cell receptor beta chains from one sample in a study of blood T cell repertoires in COVID-19. Using immunoSEQ multiplex PCR, the repertoire was profiled, and TCRdb retains in-frame clones only, with some absent. Among around 140,000 clones listed, around 80% were seen once. Sequencing used peripheral blood. These receptor sequences come from a woman aged 55-75 years with acute or convalescent COVID-19. CDR3s include the opening cysteine and the closing phenylalanine or tryptophan. The order of the fields is clone size, D gene, J gene, V gene, CDR3 length, CDR3 protein, CDR3 DNA. A D gene is named only where the DNA matches it firmly. Clone size appears in some rows only: once, few, many, or a class for an expanded clone.

>NA|TRBD2|TRBJ2-7|TRBV11-3|15
CASSPRGTRSSEQYF
TGTGCCAGCAGCCCTAGGGGGACTAGGAGCTCCGAGCAGTACTTC
>NA|TRBD1|TRBJ1-1|TRBV9|14
CASSATGGVTEAFF
TGTGCCAGCAGCGCAACAGGGGGCGTAACTGAAGCTTTCTTT
>NA|NA|TRBJ1-1|TRBV19|13
CASSIGRQAEAFF
TGTGCCAGTAGTATAGGACGACAAGCTGAAGCTTTCTTT
>NA|NA|TRBJ2-7|TRBV21-1|18
CASSHGPTGARDWYEQYF
TGTGCCAGCAGCCATGGACCGACAGGGGCGAGGGATTGGTACGAGCAGTACTTC
>NA|TRBD1|TRBJ1-4|TRBV2|14
CASSRQGQGEKLFF
TGTGCCAGCAGTCGACAGGGCCAGGGTGAAAAACTGTTTTTT
>NA|TRBD2|TRBJ2-5|TRBV11-2|15
CASSLVLAGGETQYF
TGTGCCAGCAGCTTAGTACTAGCGGGAGGAGAGACCCAGTACTTC
>NA|NA|TRBJ1-1|TRBV6-5|13
CASRTTGNTEAFF
TGTGCCAGCAGGACCACAGGGAACACTGAAGCTTTCTTT
>NA|NA|TRBJ1-5|TRBV20-1|11
CSAGSGGPQHF
TGCAGTGCCGGATCAGGAGGGCCCCAGCATTTT
>NA|TRBD1|TRBJ1-4|TRBV4-1|15
CASSPGTATNEKLFF
TGCGCCAGCAGCCCGGGGACAGCAACTAATGAAAAACTGTTTTTT
>NA|TRBD2|TRBJ2-3|TRBV5-4|16
CASSSEGGSVGDTQYF
TGTGCCAGCAGCTCAGAAGGCGGGAGTGTTGGGGATACGCAGTATTTT
>NA|NA|TRBJ1-1|TRBV3-1/TRBV3-2|12
CASSQGAAEAFF
TGTGCCAGCAGCCAAGGCGCCGCTGAAGCTTTCTTT
>once|TRBD1|TRBJ2-7|TRBV30|14
CAWSSGQGSYEQYF
TGTGCCTGGAGTTCGGGACAGGGTTCCTACGAGCAGTACTTC
>once|TRBD2|TRBJ2-3|TRBV7-9|18
CASSLASGRAFGTDTQYF
TGTGCCAGCAGCTTAGCTAGCGGGAGGGCATTTGGCACAGATACGCAGTATTTT
>NA|TRBD1|TRBJ1-3|TRBV5-1|15
CASSLVQGAGNTIYF
TGCGCCAGCAGCTTGGTCCAGGGGGCTGGAAACACCATATATTTT
>NA|TRBD1|TRBJ2-6|TRBV5-1|19
CASSFHAGQGAAGANVLTF
TGCGCCAGCAGCTTCCACGCGGGACAGGGTGCGGCCGGGGCCAACGTCCTGACTTTC
>NA|NA|TRBJ2-2|TRBV2|16
CASSRTGTANTGELFF
TGTGCCAGCAGTCGTACAGGGACCGCGAACACCGGGGAGCTGTTTTTT
>NA|NA|TRBJ2-7|TRBV7-9|13
CASSPDWVYEQYF
TGTGCCAGCAGCCCCGACTGGGTCTACGAGCAGTACTTC
>NA|TRBD1|TRBJ2-1|TRBV4-2|16
CASSRGGGQGYNEQFF
TGTGCCAGCAGCCGAGGGGGGGGACAGGGTTACAATGAGCAGTTCTTC
>few|TRBD2|TRBJ2-7|TRBV30|15
CAWSADSGSFYEQYF
TGTGCCTGGAGTGCCGATAGCGGGAGTTTTTACGAGCAGTACTTC
>NA|TRBD1|TRBJ2-7|TRBV28|14
CASTLMTGIYEQYF
TGTGCCAGCACCTTAATGACAGGGATCTACGAGCAGTACTTC
>NA|NA|TRBJ2-3|TRBV6-5|15
CASTPEGLGTDTQYF
TGTGCCAGCACGCCTGAGGGCCTCGGCACAGATACGCAGTATTTT
>NA|TRBD1|TRBJ2-1|TRBV5-1|13
CASAETGDNEQFF
TGCGCCAGCGCAGAGACAGGGGACAATGAGCAGTTCTTC
>NA|TRBD1|TRBJ1-5|TRBV10-3|15
CAISGGQASDQPQHF
TGTGCCATCAGTGGGGGACAGGCGAGTGATCAGCCCCAGCATTTT
>NA|NA|TRBJ2-2|TRBV10-1|14
CASSSRVSTGELFF
TGCGCCAGCAGTTCGAGAGTGAGCACCGGGGAGCTGTTTTTT
>NA|TRBD1|TRBJ1-5|TRBV15|15
CATSQDRGANQPQHF
TGTGCCACCAGCCAGGACAGGGGAGCTAATCAGCCCCAGCATTTT
>few|TRBD1|TRBJ2-1|TRBV13|20
CASSNPPGAGGEKWKNEQFF
TGTGCCAGCAGCAACCCCCCGGGAGCAGGGGGCGAAAAATGGAAGAATGAGCAGTTCTTC
>NA|NA|TRBJ2-7|TRBV28|11
CASSFRYEQYF
TGTGCCAGCAGTTTTAGATACGAGCAGTACTTC
>few|NA|TRBJ2-5|TRBV5-6|13
CASSLTGRETQYF
TGTGCCAGCAGCTTGACAGGGAGAGAGACCCAGTACTTC
>NA|TRBD2|TRBJ2-7|TRBV11-2|18
CASSPTGGTSGSLREQYF
TGTGCCAGCAGCCCAACCGGGGGGACTAGCGGGAGCCTTCGGGAGCAGTACTTC
>NA|NA|TRBJ2-5|TRBV19|14
CASSSGGLGETQYF
TGTGCCAGTAGTTCCGGAGGGCTGGGGGAGACCCAGTACTTC
>NA|TRBD1|TRBJ2-1|TRBV7-9|16
CASSPRDRGLYNEQFF
TGTGCCAGCAGCCCCCGGGACAGGGGACTCTACAATGAGCAGTTCTTC
>NA|NA|TRBJ1-2|TRBV10-3|14
CAISESGALYGYTF
TGTGCCATCAGTGAGTCGGGAGCCCTCTATGGCTACACCTTC
>NA|TRBD2|TRBJ2-1|TRBV29-1|13
CSAFSGDDNEQFF
TGCAGCGCTTTTAGCGGGGACGACAATGAGCAGTTCTTC
>NA|NA|TRBJ2-4|TRBV19|14
CASSRSGQRNIQYF
TGTGCCAGTAGCCGGAGTGGACAGAGGAACATTCAGTACTTC
>NA|NA|TRBJ1-6|TRBV6-6|15
CASSYSTGEGSALHF
TGTGCCAGCAGTTACTCGACCGGGGAGGGTTCGGCCCTCCACTTT
>NA|TRBD2|TRBJ2-2|TRBV3-1/TRBV3-2|15
CASSPRTSITGELFF
TGTGCCAGCAGCCCCCGGACTAGCATCACCGGGGAGCTGTTTTTT
>NA|TRBD2|TRBJ2-2|TRBV2|16
CASSGTSEWGTGELFF
TGTGCCAGCAGCGGGACTAGCGAATGGGGCACCGGGGAGCTGTTTTTT
>NA|NA|TRBJ2-7|TRBV21-1|13
CASSPDRGGGQYF
TGTGCCAGCAGCCCAGACAGGGGTGGCGGGCAGTACTTC
>NA|NA|TRBJ1-1|TRBV6-5|13
CASRATVYTEAFF
TGTGCCAGCAGAGCCACAGTTTACACTGAAGCTTTCTTT
>NA|TRBD1|TRBJ2-2|TRBV10-3|17
CAIKTGTGDRVTGELFF
TGTGCCATCAAGACCGGGACAGGGGATAGGGTCACCGGGGAGCTGTTTTTT
>once|NA|TRBJ2-7|TRBV19|15
CASSIGWRQAYEQYF
TGTGCCAGTAGTATTGGTTGGCGGCAAGCCTACGAGCAGTACTTC
>NA|TRBD2|TRBJ2-1|TRBV11-2|15
CASSTRLASNNEQFF
TGTGCCAGCAGCACCCGACTAGCGTCTAACAATGAGCAGTTCTTC
>NA|TRBD2|TRBJ2-7|TRBV12-5|16
CASGLGTSGTTYEQYF
TGTGCTAGTGGTTTGGGAACTAGCGGGACGACCTACGAGCAGTACTTC
>NA|NA|TRBJ2-3|TRBV5-1|15
CASSKTGTSTDTQYF
TGCGCCAGCAGCAAAACCGGGACTAGCACAGATACGCAGTATTTT
>NA|TRBD2|TRBJ2-4|TRBV13|17
CASSLGGLAGQKNIQYF
TGTGCCAGCAGCTTAGGGGGACTAGCGGGGCAGAAAAACATTCAGTACTTC